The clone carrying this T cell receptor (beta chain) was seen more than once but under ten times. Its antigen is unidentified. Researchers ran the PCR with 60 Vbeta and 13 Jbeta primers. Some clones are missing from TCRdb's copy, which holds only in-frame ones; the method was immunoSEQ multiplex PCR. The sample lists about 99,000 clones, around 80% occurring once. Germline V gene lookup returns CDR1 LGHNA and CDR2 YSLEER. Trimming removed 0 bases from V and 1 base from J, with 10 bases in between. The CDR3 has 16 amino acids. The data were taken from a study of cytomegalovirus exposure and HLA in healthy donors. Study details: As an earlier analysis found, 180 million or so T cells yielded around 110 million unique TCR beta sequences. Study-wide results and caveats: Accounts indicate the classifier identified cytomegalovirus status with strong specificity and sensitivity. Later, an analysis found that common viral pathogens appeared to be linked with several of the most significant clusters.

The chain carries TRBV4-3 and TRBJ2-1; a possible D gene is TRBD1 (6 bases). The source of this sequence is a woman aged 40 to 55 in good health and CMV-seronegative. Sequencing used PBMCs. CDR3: CASSQELGGSYNEQFF. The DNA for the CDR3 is TGCGCCAGCAGCCAAGAGTTAGGGGGATCCTACAATGAGCAGTTCTTC.